This T cell receptor beta chain originates from a study of T cell responses to AZD1222 COVID-19 vaccine. The CDR3 covers 16 residues. The J segment lost 7 bases and the V segment lost 3 bases, leaving 9 bases of the junction unmatched. The germline V gene has CDR1 PRHDT and CDR2 FYEKMQ (reference sequence). The assay was immunoSEQ multiplex PCR, and TCRdb's table has in-frame clones only and misses some. Among more than 80,000 clones listed, roughly nine tenths were seen once. The sequence was collected from an adult who received the AZD1222 COVID-19 vaccine. J is TRBJ2-1 and V is TRBV13; the match to TRBD1 covers 10 bases. Source: peripheral blood, taken 28 days after the second AZD1222 dose. The CDR3: CASSFGTGDRSNEQFF. CDR3 DNA sequence: TGTGCCAGCAGCTTTGGGACAGGGGATAGATCAAATGAGCAGTTCTTC.